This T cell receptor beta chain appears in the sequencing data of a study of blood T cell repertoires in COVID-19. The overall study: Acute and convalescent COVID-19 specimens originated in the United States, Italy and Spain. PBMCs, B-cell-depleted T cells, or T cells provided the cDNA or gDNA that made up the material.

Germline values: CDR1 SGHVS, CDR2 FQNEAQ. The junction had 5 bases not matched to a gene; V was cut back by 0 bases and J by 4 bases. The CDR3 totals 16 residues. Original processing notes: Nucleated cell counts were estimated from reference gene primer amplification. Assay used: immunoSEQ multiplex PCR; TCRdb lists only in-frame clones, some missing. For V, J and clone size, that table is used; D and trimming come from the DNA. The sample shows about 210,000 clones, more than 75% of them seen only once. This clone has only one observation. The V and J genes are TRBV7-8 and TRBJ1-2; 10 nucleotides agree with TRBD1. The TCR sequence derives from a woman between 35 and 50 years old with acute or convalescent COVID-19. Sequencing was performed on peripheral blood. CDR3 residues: CASSLAGQGVFYGYTF. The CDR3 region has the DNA TGTGCCAGCAGCTTAGCCGGACAGGGGGTATTCTATGGCTACACCTTC.